This TCR beta chain stems from a study of shared clonotypes between healthy human individuals. This clone was seen only once. Clones were sequenced by immunoSEQ multiplex PCR, and TCRdb holds only the in-frame ones, with some missing. Of some 2,100,000 clones listed, 90% to 96% are singletons. The sequenced sample consisted of naive CD4+ T cells sorted from blood. Subset noted: CD45RA+ positively selected. The clonotype was recovered from a young man in good health.

CDR3 residues: CASSLTATRTQYF. The CDR3 DNA is TGCGCCAGCAGCTTAACAGCGACGAGGACGCAGTATTTT. The chain joins TRBV5-1 to TRBJ2-3, with D unclear. CDR1 and CDR2 (germline): SGHRS, YFSETQ. CDR3 length equals 13 residues. Trimming took 2 bases from V and 9 from J, leaving 13 bases between them. The variable domain in full, completed from reference TRBV5-1 and TRBJ2-3, reads KAGVTQTPRYLIKTRGQQVTLSCSPISGHRSVSWYQQTPGQGLQFLFEYFSETQRNKGNFPGRFSGRQFSNSRSEMNVSTLELGDSALYLCASSLTATRTQYFGPGTRLTVL.